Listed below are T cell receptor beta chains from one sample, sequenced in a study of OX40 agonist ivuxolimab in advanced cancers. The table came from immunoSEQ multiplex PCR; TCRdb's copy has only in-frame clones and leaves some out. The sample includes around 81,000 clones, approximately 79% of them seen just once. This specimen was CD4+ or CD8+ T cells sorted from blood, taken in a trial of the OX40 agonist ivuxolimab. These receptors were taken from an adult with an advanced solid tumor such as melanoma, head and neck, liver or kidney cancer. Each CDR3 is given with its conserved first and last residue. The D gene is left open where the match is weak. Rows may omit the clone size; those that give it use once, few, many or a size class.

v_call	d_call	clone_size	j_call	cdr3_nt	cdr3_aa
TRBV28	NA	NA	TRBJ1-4	TGTGCCAGCAGTCCCCGTTGGGAAAAACTGTTTTTT	CASSPRWEKLFF
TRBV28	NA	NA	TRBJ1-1	TGTGCCAGCAGTTTATTTCGGGTATGGACTGAAGCTTTCTTT	CASSLFRVWTEAFF
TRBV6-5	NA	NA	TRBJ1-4	TGTGCCAGCAGAAACAGTTTGTCGGAACTGTTTTTT	CASRNSLSELFF
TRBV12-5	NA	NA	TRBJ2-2	TGTGCTAGTGGTTTGGCCCTACAGGGAGGCCACGGGGAGCTGTTTTTT	CASGLALQGGHGELFF
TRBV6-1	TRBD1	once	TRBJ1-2	TGTGCCAGCAGTGAAGAGGTGGGACAGGGTGTACGGGGCTACACCTTC	CASSEEVGQGVRGYTF
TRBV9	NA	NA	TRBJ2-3	TGTGCCAGCAGCGGGAGGGGGCCGGGAGGTATGGGAGATACGCAGTATTTT	CASSGRGPGGMGDTQYF
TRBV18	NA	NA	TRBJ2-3	TGTGCCAGCATTATGGGGGGCACAGATACGCAGTATTTT	CASIMGGTDTQYF
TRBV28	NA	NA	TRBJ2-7	TGTGCCAGCAGTTTGGAGGCCCTATCCTACGAGCAGTACTTC	CASSLEALSYEQYF
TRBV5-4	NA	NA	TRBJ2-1	TGTGCCAGCAGCCTGGGGGGTTGGACAGCCCCTAATGAGCAGTTCTTC	CASSLGGWTAPNEQFF
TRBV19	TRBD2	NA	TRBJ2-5	TGTGCCAGTAGTATCAGACTAGCGGGAGGGCAAGAGACCCAGTACTTC	CASSIRLAGGQETQYF
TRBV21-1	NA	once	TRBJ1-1	TGTGCCAGCAGCAAAGTGGACAGGGTGAACACTGAAGCTTTCTTT	CASSKVDRVNTEAFF
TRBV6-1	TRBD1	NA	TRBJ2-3	TGTGCCAGCAGTGGAATGGGACAGAGAGCCACAGATACGCAGTATTTT	CASSGMGQRATDTQYF
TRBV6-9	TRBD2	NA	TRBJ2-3	TGTGCCAGCATCTTACAGAAGCGGGAGTCCACTTCGTTCACAGATACGCAGTATTTT	CASILQKRESTSFTDTQYF
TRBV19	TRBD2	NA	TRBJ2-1	TGTGCCAGTAGTATATTCGAGGGCGGGAGGGGATACAATGAGCAGTTCTTC	CASSIFEGGRGYNEQFF
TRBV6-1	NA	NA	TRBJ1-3	TGTGCCAGCAGAACAGGAAATTCTGGAAACACCATATATTTT	CASRTGNSGNTIYF
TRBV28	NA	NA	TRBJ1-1	TGTGCCAGCAGTCCCTCTTTAAGGGCTTTCTTT	CASSPSLRAFF
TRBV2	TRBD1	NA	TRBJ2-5	TGTGCCAGACGACAGGGCTCACAAGAGACCCAGTACTTC	CARRQGSQETQYF
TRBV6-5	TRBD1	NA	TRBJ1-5	TGTGCCAGCAGCCCGACAGGGGAAGGTCAGCCCCAGCATTTT	CASSPTGEGQPQHF
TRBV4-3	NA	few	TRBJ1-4	TGCGCCAGCAGCCAAGTGATTTTGGGACGGAGTAATGAAAAACTGTTTTTT	CASSQVILGRSNEKLFF
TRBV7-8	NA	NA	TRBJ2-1	TGTGCCAGCACCCCGGACAGCGACAATGAGCAGTTCTTC	CASTPDSDNEQFF
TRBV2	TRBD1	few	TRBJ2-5	TGTGCCAGCAGCGTACAGGGGACCCTGCAAGAGACCCAGTACTTC	CASSVQGTLQETQYF
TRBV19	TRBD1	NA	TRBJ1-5	TGTGCCAGTAGTATGGACAGGGGATGGCAGCCCCAGCATTTT	CASSMDRGWQPQHF
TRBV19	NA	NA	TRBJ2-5	TGTGCCAGTTTCTTCAGTCCGGCAGGAGAGACCCAGTACTTC	CASFFSPAGETQYF
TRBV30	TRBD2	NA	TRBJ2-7	TGTGCCTGGAGTCCGGGGGGGAGATTCGAGCAGTACTTC	CAWSPGGRFEQYF
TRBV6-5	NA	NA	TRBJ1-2	TGTGCCTCCCTCGGGGCTTCCCGTCTCGGCTACACCTTC	CASLGASRLGYTF
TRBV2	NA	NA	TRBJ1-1	TGCGCCGACCGGGACGAGCTGGCCACTGAAGCTTTCTTT	CADRDELATEAFF
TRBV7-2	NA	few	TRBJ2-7	TGTGCCAGCAGCTTAGCGACCCCCTTTGGTGGGGGCCCAGCCTACGAGCAGTACTTC	CASSLATPFGGGPAYEQYF
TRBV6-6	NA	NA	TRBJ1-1	TGTGCCAGCAGTTACTCTGAAGGGGTAATCACTGAAGCTTTCTTT	CASSYSEGVITEAFF
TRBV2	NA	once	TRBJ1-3	TGTGCCAGCAGTGAAGCATCCGGGGAAGGGAGCTCTGGAAACACCATATATTTT	CASSEASGEGSSGNTIYF
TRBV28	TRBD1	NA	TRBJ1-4	TGTGCCAGCAGTTCGCCCTTTGAGGCCAGGGGGCTAGAAAAACTGTTTTTT	CASSSPFEARGLEKLFF
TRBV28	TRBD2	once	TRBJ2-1	TGTGCCACCCGGGGAGGCGGGAGTAGCTCCTACAATGAGCAGTTCTTC	CATRGGGSSSYNEQFF